The rows below give T cell receptor beta chains drawn from one sample of a study of glioma-infiltrating T cells after dendritic cell vaccination. Data came from immunoSEQ multiplex PCR; TCRdb stores just in-frame clones and leaves some out. The table shows about 82,000 clones, with about 90% occurring only once. The starting material was blood, obtained before dendritic cell vaccination. The receptors shown here come from a human donor with glioblastoma. Each CDR3 is given with its conserved first and last residue. D genes are given only for firm matches. Size is stated for part of the rows, as once, few or many counts, or as a class when the clone is expanded.

V,D,J,size,CDR3,DNA
TRBV19,NA,TRBJ1-5,NA,CASSTPLFFNQPQHF,TGTGCCAGTAGTACCCCACTCTTTTTCAATCAGCCCCAGCATTTT
TRBV6-5,NA,TRBJ1-6,NA,CASSSIRAPLHF,TGTGCCAGCAGTTCAATCAGGGCACCCCTCCACTTT
TRBV4-1,TRBD1,TRBJ1-5,NA,CASSHGQGWNQPQHF,TGCGCCAGCAGCCATGGACAGGGGTGGAATCAGCCCCAGCATTTT
TRBV5-1,NA,TRBJ2-3,NA,CASSGGQPGTDTQYF,TGCGCCAGCAGCGGAGGACAGCCTGGCACAGATACGCAGTATTTT
TRBV19,NA,TRBJ1-2,NA,CASNPGITNYGYTF,TGTGCCAGTAACCCAGGAATTACTAACTATGGCTACACCTTC
TRBV6-5,TRBD1,TRBJ1-3,NA,CASSPDRVSGNTIYF,TGTGCCAGCAGCCCTGACAGGGTCTCTGGAAACACCATATATTTT
TRBV6-1,NA,TRBJ1-1,NA,CASSEMAGVHTEAFF,TGTGCCAGCAGTGAGATGGCAGGTGTTCACACTGAAGCTTTCTTT
TRBV4-2,NA,TRBJ1-5,once,CASSQGFRGYSNQPQHF,TGTGCCAGCAGCCAAGGGTTCAGGGGATATAGCAATCAGCCCCAGCATTTT
TRBV6-6,TRBD2,TRBJ2-5,NA,CASSYQGGMRTQYF,TGTGCCAGCAGTTACCAGGGAGGGATGAGGACCCAGTACTTC
TRBV7-2,NA,TRBJ1-6,NA,CASSLYGRQFNSPLHF,TGTGCCAGCAGCTTATACGGCAGACAATTTAATTCACCCCTCCACTTT
TRBV7-9,NA,TRBJ1-1,few,CASSLTGNTEAFF,TGTGCCAGCAGCCTGACGGGGAACACTGAAGCTTTCTTT
TRBV5-1,NA,TRBJ2-2,NA,CASTGNTGELFF,TGCGCCAGCACAGGGAACACCGGGGAGCTGTTTTTT
TRBV10-3,NA,TRBJ1-1,NA,CAISESAPSEAEAFF,TGTGCCATCAGTGAGTCCGCCCCCAGTGAGGCTGAAGCTTTCTTT
TRBV12-5,NA,TRBJ2-2,NA,CASGLGTGFAGELFF,TGTGCTAGTGGTTTGGGGACTGGTTTTGCCGGGGAGCTGTTTTTT
TRBV5-6,NA,TRBJ2-5,NA,CASSPGGRYQETQYF,TGTGCCAGCAGTCCCGGAGGGCGGTACCAAGAGACCCAGTACTTC
TRBV5-4,NA,TRBJ2-1,NA,CASSLQYNEQFF,TGTGCCAGCAGCTTACAGTACAATGAGCAGTTCTTC
TRBV4-2,TRBD2,TRBJ2-3,NA,CASSQNLAGASDTQYF,TGTGCCAGCAGCCAAAACCTAGCGGGGGCCTCAGATACGCAGTATTTT
TRBV9,NA,TRBJ2-1,NA,CASSASAASWTNEQFF,TGTGCCAGCAGCGCAAGCGCGGCTAGCTGGACCAATGAGCAGTTCTTC
TRBV2,NA,TRBJ2-2,NA,CASNGGTNTGELFF,TGTGCCAGCAATGGGGGGACGAACACCGGGGAGCTGTTTTTT
TRBV30,NA,TRBJ2-3,once,CAWSPTGDTQYF,TGTGCCTGGAGCCCTACGGGTGATACGCAGTATTTT
TRBV18,TRBD1,TRBJ1-1,NA,CASSPKIRGLNTEAFF,TGTGCCAGCTCGCCGAAGATCAGGGGGCTGAACACTGAAGCTTTCTTT
TRBV6-4,TRBD1,TRBJ2-4,NA,CASSRDRGGIQYF,TGTGCCAGCAGCCGGGACAGGGGTGGCATTCAGTACTTC
TRBV6-1,NA,TRBJ2-1,NA,CASSEARSGSYNEQFF,TGTGCCAGCAGTGAAGCGCGGAGCGGCTCCTACAATGAGCAGTTCTTC
TRBV27,NA,TRBJ2-4,once,CASSNMVAKNIQYF,TGTGCCAGCAGTAACATGGTGGCCAAAAACATTCAGTACTTC
TRBV6-6,TRBD1,TRBJ2-5,NA,CASRDRVSETQYF,TGTGCCAGCCGGGACAGGGTATCAGAGACCCAGTACTTC
TRBV11-2,TRBD1,TRBJ2-7,NA,CASRLWTGTYEQYF,TGTGCCAGCAGACTTTGGACAGGGACCTACGAGCAGTACTTC
TRBV30,TRBD2,TRBJ2-1,NA,CAWSSGSLPEEQFF,TGTGCCTGGTCTAGCGGGAGCCTCCCGGAAGAGCAGTTCTTC
TRBV6-1,NA,TRBJ2-5,NA,CASSDPGETQYF,TGTGCCAGCAGTGACCCGGGGGAAACCCAGTACTTC
TRBV29-1,NA,TRBJ1-2,NA,CSVRQANYGYTF,TGCAGCGTCCGACAGGCTAACTATGGCTACACCTTC
TRBV6-1,NA,TRBJ1-2,NA,CASSENRQRSNGYTF,TGTGCCAGCAGTGAAAATCGACAGCGTAGCAATGGCTACACCTTC
TRBV6-1,TRBD1,TRBJ1-4,NA,CASSFLQGGGEKLFF,TGTGCCAGCAGTTTCTTACAGGGGGGGGGTGAAAAACTGTTTTTT
TRBV29-1,NA,TRBJ1-1,NA,CSVKDRLLDTEAFF,TGCAGCGTCAAAGACAGGCTCTTGGACACTGAAGCTTTCTTT
TRBV27,NA,TRBJ2-1,NA,CASSFGGQAQMGGQFF,TGTGCCAGCAGTTTCGGGGGGCAAGCCCAGATGGGAGGGCAGTTCTTC
TRBV7-8,NA,TRBJ2-6,once,CASSSWGPGANVLTF,TGTGCCAGCAGCTCGTGGGGGCCTGGGGCCAACGTCCTGACTTTC
TRBV27,NA,TRBJ2-3,NA,CASSLVGSPADTQYF,TGTGCCAGCAGTTTAGTCGGGAGTCCGGCAGATACGCAGTATTTT
TRBV6-6,NA,TRBJ2-7,NA,CASTDLGPEQYF,TGTGCCAGCACCGATCTGGGGCCCGAGCAGTACTTC
TRBV28,NA,TRBJ1-3,NA,CASYTGNGNTIYF,TGTGCCAGCTATACAGGGAACGGAAACACCATATATTTT
TRBV7-8,NA,TRBJ2-3,NA,CASSRLQGATDTQYF,TGTGCCAGCAGCCGTTTGCAGGGTGCGACAGATACGCAGTATTTT
TRBV11-1,TRBD1,TRBJ1-2,NA,CASSPGTGYNYGYTF,TGTGCCAGCAGCCCCGGGACAGGATATAACTATGGCTACACCTTC
TRBV2,NA,TRBJ2-5,NA,CASRQRRDQETQYF,TGTGCCAGCAGACAACGGCGGGACCAAGAGACCCAGTACTTC
TRBV11-3,TRBD2,TRBJ2-5,few,CASSDGLAGETQYF,TGTGCCAGCAGCGATGGACTAGCCGGCGAGACCCAGTACTTC
TRBV6-4,NA,TRBJ1-1,NA,CASSDPAGGASEAFF,TGTGCCAGCAGTGACCCCGCCGGGGGGGCGTCTGAAGCTTTCTTT
TRBV30,NA,TRBJ1-3,NA,CAWSSPGAGGNTIYF,TGTGCCTGGAGTTCCCCTGGGGCTGGGGGAAACACCATATATTTT